This is a list of T cell receptor beta chains from one sample in a study of CD8 T cells in Susac syndrome. TCRdb ran MiXCR on the immunoSEQ multiplex PCR reads and lists one entry per CDR3 protein. The table lists approximately 87,000 distinct CDR3 sequences, approximately 96% of them singletons. What was sequenced was CD8+ T cells from PBMCs. The receptors were sampled from a human donor with Susac syndrome. Each CDR3 is given with its conserved first and last residue. The D gene is left open where the match is weak. Rows may omit the clone size; those that give it use once, few, many or a size class.

CDR3nt: TGCAGTGCTAGAGTCTCGACTAGCGTCTACGAGCAGTACTTC; CDR3aa: CSARVSTSVYEQYF; j_gene: TRBJ2-7; v_gene: TRBV20-1; abundance: NA; d_gene: TRBD2
CDR3nt: TGTGCCAGCAGTGAAGACCACCCCCCTCTAGACTATGGCTACACCTTC; CDR3aa: CASSEDHPPLDYGYTF; j_gene: TRBJ1-2; v_gene: TRBV6-1; abundance: once; d_gene: NA
CDR3nt: TGTGCCAGCAGCGCCGAGGGGTTGACTGAAGCTTTCTTT; CDR3aa: CASSAEGLTEAFF; j_gene: TRBJ1-1; v_gene: TRBV13; abundance: NA; d_gene: NA
CDR3nt: TGTGCCAGCAGCCCCCACTCGCTAGCGGGATACGAGCAGTACTTC; CDR3aa: CASSPHSLAGYEQYF; j_gene: TRBJ2-7; v_gene: TRBV7-8; abundance: NA; d_gene: TRBD2
CDR3nt: TGTGCCAGCAGCTTAGGCCCTGCGACGGAAGAGACCCAGTACTTC; CDR3aa: CASSLGPATEETQYF; j_gene: TRBJ2-5; v_gene: TRBV7-9; abundance: NA; d_gene: NA
CDR3nt: TGTGCCAGCAGCCCCCCCGGGACTAGCGGTTCTTACGAGCAGTACTTC; CDR3aa: CASSPPGTSGSYEQYF; j_gene: TRBJ2-7; v_gene: TRBV14; abundance: NA; d_gene: TRBD2
CDR3nt: TGTGCCAGCAGCCAAGACGACAGACAAGAGACCCAGTACTTC; CDR3aa: CASSQDDRQETQYF; j_gene: TRBJ2-5; v_gene: TRBV4-2; abundance: NA; d_gene: NA
CDR3nt: TGCGCCAGCAGCTTGTCGTCGGTGGGGGGGAATGAGCAGTTCTTC; CDR3aa: CASSLSSVGGNEQFF; j_gene: TRBJ2-1; v_gene: TRBV5-1; abundance: NA; d_gene: TRBD2
CDR3nt: TGTGCCAGCAGGGCAGGGGGGGCTGAAGCTTTCTTT; CDR3aa: CASRAGGAEAFF; j_gene: TRBJ1-1; v_gene: TRBV7-9; abundance: NA; d_gene: TRBD1
CDR3nt: TGTGCCAGCAGTGTAAAAGAGACCCAGTACTTC; CDR3aa: CASSVKETQYF; j_gene: TRBJ2-5; v_gene: TRBV25-1; abundance: once; d_gene: NA
CDR3nt: TGCGCCAGCAGCCAAGATGTCGGGGATTCCGCAATAGGCTACACCTTC; CDR3aa: CASSQDVGDSAIGYTF; j_gene: TRBJ1-2; v_gene: TRBV4-3; abundance: NA; d_gene: NA
CDR3nt: TGTGCCAGCAGCTCAGGGGGCGGGAGTCCGTCCTACGAGCAGTACTTC; CDR3aa: CASSSGGGSPSYEQYF; j_gene: TRBJ2-7; v_gene: TRBV9; abundance: NA; d_gene: NA
CDR3nt: TGTGCCAGCCACAGGGGAAGCGGGGGCTACACCTTC; CDR3aa: CASHRGSGGYTF; j_gene: TRBJ1-2; v_gene: TRBV9; abundance: NA; d_gene: TRBD1
CDR3nt: TGCAGTGCCAGTGGCTACACCTTC; CDR3aa: CSASGYTF; j_gene: TRBJ1-2; v_gene: TRBV20-1; abundance: NA; d_gene: NA
CDR3nt: TGTGCCAGCAGCCCCAGGAGGCCCGGGGGCTACACCTTC; CDR3aa: CASSPRRPGGYTF; j_gene: TRBJ1-2; v_gene: TRBV6-5; abundance: NA; d_gene: NA
CDR3nt: TGCGCCAGCCGCGGGACAGGAGCGGGGTGGTTGGACACTGAAGCTTTCTTT; CDR3aa: CASRGTGAGWLDTEAFF; j_gene: TRBJ1-1; v_gene: TRBV5-1; abundance: NA; d_gene: TRBD1
CDR3nt: TGTGCCAGCAGCCCATCCGACAGTAACTCTGGGGCCAACGTCCTGACTTTC; CDR3aa: CASSPSDSNSGANVLTF; j_gene: TRBJ2-6; v_gene: TRBV5-4; abundance: NA; d_gene: NA
CDR3nt: TGCAGCCTTGCGTGGGACAGATTCACAGATACGCAGTATTTT; CDR3aa: CSLAWDRFTDTQYF; j_gene: TRBJ2-3; v_gene: TRBV29-1; abundance: once; d_gene: TRBD1